This T cell receptor (beta chain) was found in a study of graft-versus-host responses after intestinal transplantation (dated by TCRdb to about 2021). For the wider study: Recipients received multivisceral, liver-intestinal, or isolated intestinal transplants. The cohort enrolled about two dozen intestinal transplant recipients, one of whom was a retransplant, and a few patients without pretransplant specimens were excluded. Anti-thymocyte globulin induction was given to all recipients, followed by maintenance tacrolimus and steroids for roughly 3 years. Bulk TCR-beta CDR3 sequencing was used to track graft-versus-host and host-versus-graft alloreactive T cell clones in the graft, circulation and bone marrow after intestinal transplantation. Alloreactive clones were identified by sequencing pre-transplant mixed lymphocyte reaction products and comparing these products with unstimulated pre-transplant donor and recipient T cells. Donor T cell macrochimerism was defined as a peak of at least 4% donor T cells among recipient peripheral blood mononuclear cells. Rather than going through the commercial service, samples from three later patients were sequenced in-house on an Illumina MiSeq and processed with MiXCR.

In regard to this clone: Its antigen is unknown. No clone much larger than this one lies a single base away; base qualities are absent. The identical CDR3 is also encoded by other nucleotide sequences in the sample.

Library prep was done by the immunoSEQ multiplex PCR assay. In most patients, genomic DNA was isolated using the Qiagen DNeasy Blood and Tissue Kit and sent frozen to Adaptive Biotechnologies for TCR sequencing. Adaptive Biotechnologies carried out high-throughput TCR-beta CDR3 sequencing of genomic DNA for most patients. In the authors' own workflow: Adaptive's ImmunoSEQ software was the source of the TCR sequencing data for 15 to 20 patients, while three other patients were processed with MiXCR and VDJtools. To correct CD4 versus CD8 sorting errors, sequences present in both subsets at a frequency ratio below 5:1 were removed. CDR3 nucleotide sequences shared between donor and recipient were removed because their origin could not be assigned. At least 2-fold expansion over unstimulated cells and a minimum CFSE-low frequency of 0.002% (template counts) or 0.001% (read counts) were required for clones to be classified as alloreactive. Clones were considered mappable if detected in sequenced pre-transplant spleen, lymph node, or MLR CFSE-low populations of the donor or recipient. The cumulative frequency of alloreactive clones was calculated as a percentage of all sequences, weighted by copy number. TCRdb mirrors the immuneACCESS table, restricted to in-frame sequences. Some clones are absent from its copies; in checked studies, under half trace to an unresolved V gene, and the reason for the others is unknown. For V, J and clone size, that table is used; D and trimming come from the DNA. The sample data list roughly 96,000 clones, and roughly 90% of these were observed just once. The ten largest clones take up 0.5% of the sample.

The CDR3 measures 14 amino acids from cysteine to phenylalanine. Only the CDR3 DNA is retained, 42 bases long and in frame from the first base. Via the germline V gene, CDR1 is KGHSH and CDR2 LQKENI. The germline V and J ends show losses of 2 bases and 1 base respectively, and no gene match explains 1 base of the junction. What the work shows at the level of the full study, not this receptor alone: In patients with donor T cell macrochimerism, the allografts had high GvH to HvG T cell clonal ratios. GvH clones turned up in recipient bone marrow, with some appearing earlier in ileal mucosa or blood, a pattern consistent with an intestinal mucosal origin. Peak levels of circulating GvH clones were associated with declines in HvG clones early after transplant. The relatively low number and heterogeneity of intestinal transplant patients limited the conclusions.

Sample time point, as interpreted from the label and publication: cells obtained before transplantation from donor or recipient. CD3+CD4+ and CD3+CD8+ populations were FACS-sorted from unstimulated pre-transplant donor and recipient cells taken from spleen or lymph nodes. The chain employs TRBV18 and TRBJ2-7, and 8 junction bases match TRBD1. The sequence derives from a human donor who received an intestinal transplant. Sequenced material: unstimulated CD8+ T cells sorted from spleen or lymph node cells, taken before intestinal transplant. CDR3 protein: CASSPGQGSYEQYF. The DNA sequence is TGTGCCAGCTCACCAGGACAGGGTTCCTACGAGCAGTACTTC.